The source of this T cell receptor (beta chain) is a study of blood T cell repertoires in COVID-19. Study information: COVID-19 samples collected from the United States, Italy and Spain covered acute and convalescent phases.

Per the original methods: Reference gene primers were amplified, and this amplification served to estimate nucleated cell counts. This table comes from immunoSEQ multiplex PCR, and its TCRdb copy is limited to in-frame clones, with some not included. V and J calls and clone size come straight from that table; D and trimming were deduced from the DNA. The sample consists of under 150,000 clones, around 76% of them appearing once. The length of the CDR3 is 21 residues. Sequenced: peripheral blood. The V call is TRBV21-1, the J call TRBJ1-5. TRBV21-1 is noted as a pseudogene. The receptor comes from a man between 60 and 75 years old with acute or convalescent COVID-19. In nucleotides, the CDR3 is TGTGCCAGCAGCCCTGCTACCGACAGGGACAGCCATAGCGGGGGCAATCAGCCCCAGCATTTT. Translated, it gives CASSPATDRDSHSGGNQPQHF.